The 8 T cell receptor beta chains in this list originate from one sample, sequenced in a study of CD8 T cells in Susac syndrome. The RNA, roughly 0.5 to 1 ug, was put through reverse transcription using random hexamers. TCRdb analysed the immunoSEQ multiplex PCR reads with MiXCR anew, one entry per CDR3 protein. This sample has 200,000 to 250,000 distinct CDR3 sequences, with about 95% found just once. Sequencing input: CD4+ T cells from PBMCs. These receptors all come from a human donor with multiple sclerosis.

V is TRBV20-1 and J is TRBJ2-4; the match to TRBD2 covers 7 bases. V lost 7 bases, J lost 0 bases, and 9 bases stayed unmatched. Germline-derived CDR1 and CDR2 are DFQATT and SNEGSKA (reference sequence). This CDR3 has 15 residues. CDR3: CSVMGLAVAKNIQYF. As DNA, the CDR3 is TGCAGTGTCATGGGGCTAGCGGTAGCCAAAAACATTCAGTACTTC.

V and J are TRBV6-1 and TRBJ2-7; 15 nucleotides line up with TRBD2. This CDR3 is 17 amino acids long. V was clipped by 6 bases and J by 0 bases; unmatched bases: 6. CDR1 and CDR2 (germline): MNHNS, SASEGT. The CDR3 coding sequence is TGTGCCAGCAGCCCGGGACTAGCGGGAGGTGGCTCCTACGAGCAGTACTTC. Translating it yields CASSPGLAGGGSYEQYF.

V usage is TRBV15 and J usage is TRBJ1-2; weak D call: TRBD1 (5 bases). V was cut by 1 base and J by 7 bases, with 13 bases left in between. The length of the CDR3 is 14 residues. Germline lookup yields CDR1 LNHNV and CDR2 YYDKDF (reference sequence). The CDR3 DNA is TGTGCCACCAGCAGAGCTGGGGCAGGATTTGGCTACACCTTC. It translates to CATSRAGAGFGYTF.

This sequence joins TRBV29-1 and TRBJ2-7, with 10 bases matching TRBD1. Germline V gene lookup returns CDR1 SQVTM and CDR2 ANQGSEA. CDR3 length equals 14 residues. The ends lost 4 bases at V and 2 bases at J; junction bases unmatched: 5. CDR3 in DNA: TGCAGCGTTGTGCTGACAGGGGGCCCCTACGAGCAGTACTTC. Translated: CSVVLTGGPYEQYF.

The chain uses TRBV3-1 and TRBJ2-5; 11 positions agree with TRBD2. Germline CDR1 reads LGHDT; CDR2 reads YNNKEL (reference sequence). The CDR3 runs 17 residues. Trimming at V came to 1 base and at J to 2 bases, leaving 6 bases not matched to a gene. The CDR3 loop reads CASSQGALAGGQETQYF. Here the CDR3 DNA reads TGTGCCAGCAGCCAAGGTGCGCTAGCGGGGGGACAAGAGACCCAGTACTTC.

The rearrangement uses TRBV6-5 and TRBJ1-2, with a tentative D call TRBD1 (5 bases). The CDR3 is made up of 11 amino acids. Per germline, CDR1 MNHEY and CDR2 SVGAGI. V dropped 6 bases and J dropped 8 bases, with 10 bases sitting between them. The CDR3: CASSHGGGYTF. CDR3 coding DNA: TGTGCCAGCAGCCACGGGGGAGGCTACACCTTC.

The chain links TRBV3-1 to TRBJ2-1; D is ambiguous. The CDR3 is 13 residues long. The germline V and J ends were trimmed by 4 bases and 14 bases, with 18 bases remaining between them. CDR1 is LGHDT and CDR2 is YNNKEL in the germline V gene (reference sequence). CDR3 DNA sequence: TGTGCCAGCAGCCCGACCTTTGAACAAAGGGAGTTCTTC. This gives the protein CASSPTFEQREFF.

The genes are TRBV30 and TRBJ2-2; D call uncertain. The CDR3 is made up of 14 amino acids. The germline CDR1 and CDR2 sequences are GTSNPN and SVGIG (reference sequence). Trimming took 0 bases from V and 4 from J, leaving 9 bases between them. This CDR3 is CAWSVIVGTGELFF. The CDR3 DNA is TGTGCCTGGAGTGTTATAGTGGGCACCGGGGAGCTGTTTTTT. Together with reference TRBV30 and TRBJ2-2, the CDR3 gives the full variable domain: SQTIHQWPATLVQPVGSPLSLECTVEGTSNPNLYWYRQAAGRGLQLLFYSVGIGQISSEVPQNLSASRPQDRQFILSSKKLLLSDSGFYLCAWSVIVGTGELFFGEGSRLTVL.